This T cell receptor (beta chain) was obtained from a study of cytomegalovirus exposure and HLA in healthy donors. Turning to the study itself: Around 79 million unique TCRs, all from HLA-typed donors, were included in an early release of the data. General study results and limits: In a later analysis, TCR beta V- and J-gene trimming was associated with a missense DCLRE1C variant. Several of the most significant clusters were apparently associated with common viral pathogens in a later analysis.

As concerns this clone: What it recognizes is unknown. Other nucleotide sequences from this sample produce the same CDR3.

V was trimmed by 0 bases and J by 0 bases, leaving 8 bases between them. The CDR3 covers 15 residues. CDR1 MGHRA and CDR2 YSYEKL come from the germline V gene. The study ran its PCR with 60 Vbeta and 13 Jbeta primers. The repertoire was sequenced with immunoSEQ multiplex PCR; TCRdb's copy has only in-frame clones and lacks some. The sample records some 160,000 clones, around 84% being singletons. The genes are TRBV4-1 and TRBJ1-2, with unresolved D. The clonotype was recovered from a man between 18 and 35 years old in good health and CMV-seronegative. Sequenced input: PBMCs. Here the CDR3 DNA reads TGCGCCAGCAGCCAAGAGGGCCGAGCTAACTATGGCTACACCTTC. Translation: CASSQEGRANYGYTF.